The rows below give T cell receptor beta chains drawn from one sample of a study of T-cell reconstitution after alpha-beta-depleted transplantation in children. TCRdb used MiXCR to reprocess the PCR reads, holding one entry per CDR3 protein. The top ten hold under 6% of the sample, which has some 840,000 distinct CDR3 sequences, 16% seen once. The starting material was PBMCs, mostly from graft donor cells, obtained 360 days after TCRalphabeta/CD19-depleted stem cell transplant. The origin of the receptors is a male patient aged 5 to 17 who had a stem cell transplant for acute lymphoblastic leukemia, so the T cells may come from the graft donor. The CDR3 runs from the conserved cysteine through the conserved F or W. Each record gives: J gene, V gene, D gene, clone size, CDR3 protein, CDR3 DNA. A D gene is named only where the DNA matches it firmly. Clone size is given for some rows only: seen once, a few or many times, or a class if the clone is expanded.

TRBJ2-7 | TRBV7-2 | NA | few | CASSLGGEGYDSYEQYF | TGTGCCAGCAGCTTAGGGGGTGAGGGGTACGACTCCTACGAGCAGTACTTC
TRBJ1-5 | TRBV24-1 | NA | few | CATSDCWKAIGNQPQHF | TGTGCCACCAGTGATTGCTGGAAAGCTATTGGCAATCAGCCCCAGCATTTT
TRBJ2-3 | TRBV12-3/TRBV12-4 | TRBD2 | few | CASIVGTSGRADTQYF | TGTGCCAGCATTGTCGGGACTAGCGGGAGGGCAGATACGCAGTATTTT
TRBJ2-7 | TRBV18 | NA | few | CASSQGAGVEEQYF | TGTGCCAGCTCACAAGGGGCAGGGGTGGAAGAGCAGTACTTC
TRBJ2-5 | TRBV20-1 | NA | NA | CSVYQETQYF | TGCAGTGTTTACCAAGAGACCCAGTACTTC
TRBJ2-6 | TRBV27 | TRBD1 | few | CASNRDRDPPCTGANVLTF | TGTGCCAGCAACCGGGACAGAGATCCTCCCTGTACTGGGGCCAACGTCCTGACTTTC
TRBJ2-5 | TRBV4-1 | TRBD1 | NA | CASSYKQGKDETQYF | TGCGCCAGCAGTTATAAACAGGGGAAAGACGAGACCCAGTACTTC
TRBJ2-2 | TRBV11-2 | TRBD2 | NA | CASSLEGFLAGEYTGELFF | TGTGCCAGCAGCTTAGAAGGTTTCCTAGCGGGAGAGTACACCGGGGAGCTGTTTTTT
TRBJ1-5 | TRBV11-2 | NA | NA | CASRAGYQPQHF | TGTGCCAGCAGGGCAGGGTACCAGCCCCAGCATTTT
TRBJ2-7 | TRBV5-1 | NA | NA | CASSVPLDDHEQYF | TGCGCCAGCAGCGTTCCTCTAGACGACCACGAGCAGTACTTC